The following is a T cell receptor beta chain sequence with its context. There is no known antigen for this receptor. No base quality values were provided; no much bigger clone lies one nucleotide off. Reading the label with the study, this specimen's treatment or condition is: approximately 9-day PBMC culture with coronavirus spike peptide pools or control peptides (ViraFEST assay). The ViraFEST assay was used in the study, in which antigen-specific T cells were expanded with peptide pools and expanded clonotypes were subsequently identified by TCR sequencing. The convalescent patients' positive SARS-CoV-2 PCR tests fell between March and December 2020, which was before the Alpha, Beta and Delta variants emerged in the United States. Each well held fewer than 2.5 million PBMCs cultured with around 9 ug/ml peptide pools in IMDM containing roughly 4.7% human AB serum and around 10 IU/ml IL-2. On days 3 and 7, half of the culture medium was replaced with fresh IL-2-containing medium. After about 10 days of culture, CD4+ T cells were isolated by negative selection using the EasySep CD4+ T cell isolation kit. PBMCs were separated from whole blood using Ficoll-Paque Plus gradient centrifugation and then either used fresh or cryopreserved at -140C. In general, triplicate wells were set up for every culture condition.

The data stem from a study of vaccination and CD4 T cells after COVID-19 (dated by TCRdb to the early 2020s). Regarding the study in general: Convalescent patients had a positive SARS-CoV-2 result on nasal swab PCR, and of these patients, several had mild disease and one had severe disease. In the convalescent cohort there were six males and four females, among whom were two Hispanic individuals, seven Caucasians, two Asians and one multiracial person. Each participant got two doses of either the Pfizer-BioNTech BNT162b2 vaccine (n=8) or the Moderna mRNA-1273 vaccine (n=2). Post-COVID blood samples from convalescent patients were collected a median of around 100 days after diagnosis, with a range of roughly 30 to 170 days. Post-vaccine blood samples were obtained a median of approximately 70 days after the second vaccine dose, with a range of about 12 to 241 days. Overlapping spike peptide pools from SARS-CoV-2 and from the common cold coronaviruses HCoV-NL63, HCoV-OC43 and HCoV-229E were used as culture stimuli. Control cultures used a CEFX viral epitope pool as positive control, an HIV-1 Nef peptide pool as negative control, or no peptide. In about 11 COVID-19 convalescent patients and several infection-naive healthy vaccine recipients, the spike-specific CD4+ TCR repertoire before mRNA vaccination was compared with the repertoire after mRNA vaccination.

What the research found in general, with its limitations: In convalescent patients, a median around 90% of post-vaccine SARS-CoV-2-reactive clones were detected only after vaccination, suggesting vaccine-specific priming. The number of convalescent patients in the study was relatively small, and the study did not examine early timepoints following natural infection. The median count of SARS-CoV-2-reactive clonotypes went up from around 20 after infection to approximately 40 after vaccination, although the change was not significant. Of the vaccine-specific clones in convalescent patients, 304 of 307, or nearly all, reacted only to SARS-CoV-2 spike and did not cross-react with common cold coronaviruses.

Libraries were built with PCR. TCR sequencing of DNA from cultured CD4+ T cells used the Oncomine TCR Beta short-read assay at the Johns Hopkins FTIC core. The QIAamp micro DNA kit was used to extract genomic DNA from the cultured CD4+ T cells. The Oncomine TCR Beta libraries from cultured CD4+ T cells were pooled using unique dual indexes and then sequenced on an Illumina iSeq 100. As for the original processing: Non-productive sequences were filtered out, and CDR3s that did not start with C, did not end with F or W, or were shorter than 7 amino acids were discarded. Antigen-specific clonotypes were identified using the MANAFEST web application through comparison of peptide-stimulated wells with reference and other culture wells. To be called positive, a clone needed an FDR below 0.05, an odds ratio above 5, and a productive frequency above 0.1% in at least two of three replicate wells. A clonotype counted as cross-reactive if it showed significant expansion both in the SARS-CoV-2 spike wells and in at least one common cold coronavirus spike condition. Levenshtein distances (stringdist) and unrooted phylogenetic trees (ape) in R version 3.6.1 were used to assess CDR3 homology. In-frame beta chains were kept once TCRdb had trimmed the public reads at Q25 with fastp and called clones with MiXCR. Rows matching on CDR3 protein sequence are summarized as one entry with the most common DNA and genes. The V and J calls were not made by the authors but by TCRdb's processing. The sample records approximately 15,000 distinct CDR3 sequences, 65% to 80% of which are singletons. In total, the top ten clones hold 15% to 20% of the sample.

Trimming removed 2 bases from V and 8 bases from J, leaving 18 bases between the germline ends. The CDR3 has 15 amino acids, counting the end cysteine and phenylalanine. The only DNA kept is the CDR3, 45 bases in frame from the first base. The germline V gene yields SGHTA for CDR1 and FQGNSA for CDR2. The receptor's source is a human donor who had recovered from COVID-19. The chain joins TRBV7-2 to TRBJ1-2, with no D gene named confidently. Material for sequencing was CD4+ T cells from blood, cultured in vitro. Here the CDR3 is given as CASSLFPGISEGYTF. DNA sequence: TGTGCCAGCAGCTTATTCCCCGGGATTTCCGAGGGCTACACCTTC.